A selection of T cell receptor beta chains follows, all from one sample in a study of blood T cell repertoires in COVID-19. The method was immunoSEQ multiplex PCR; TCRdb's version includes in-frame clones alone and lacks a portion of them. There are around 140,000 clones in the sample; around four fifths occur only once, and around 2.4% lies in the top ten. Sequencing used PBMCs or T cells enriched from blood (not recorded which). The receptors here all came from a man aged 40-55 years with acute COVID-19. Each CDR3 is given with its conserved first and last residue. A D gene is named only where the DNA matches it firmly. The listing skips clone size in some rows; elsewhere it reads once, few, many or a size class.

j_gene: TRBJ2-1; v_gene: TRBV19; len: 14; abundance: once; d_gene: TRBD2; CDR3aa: CASNSGGSYNEQFF; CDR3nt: TGTGCCAGTAACAGCGGGGGATCCTACAATGAGCAGTTCTTC
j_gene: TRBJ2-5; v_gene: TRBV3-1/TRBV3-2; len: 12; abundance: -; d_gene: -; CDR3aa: CASRGSRETQYF; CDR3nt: TGTGCCAGCAGAGGGAGCCGAGAGACCCAGTACTTC
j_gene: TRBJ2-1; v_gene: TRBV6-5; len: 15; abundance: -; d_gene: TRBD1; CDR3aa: CASSSPGQGVNEQFF; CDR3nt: TGTGCCAGCAGTTCACCGGGACAGGGTGTGAATGAGCAGTTCTTC
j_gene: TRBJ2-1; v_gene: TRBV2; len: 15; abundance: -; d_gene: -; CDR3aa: CASREDYLSYNEQFF; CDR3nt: TGTGCCAGCAGGGAGGACTACCTCTCCTACAATGAGCAGTTCTTC
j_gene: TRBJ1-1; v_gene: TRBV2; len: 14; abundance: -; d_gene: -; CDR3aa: CASSVGGVNTEAFF; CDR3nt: TGTGCCAGCAGTGTAGGGGGGGTAAACACTGAAGCTTTCTTT
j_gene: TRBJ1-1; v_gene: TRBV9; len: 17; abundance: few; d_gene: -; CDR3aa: CASSVWDSGGTNTEAFF; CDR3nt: TGTGCCAGCAGCGTATGGGACTCCGGGGGGACGAACACTGAAGCTTTCTTT
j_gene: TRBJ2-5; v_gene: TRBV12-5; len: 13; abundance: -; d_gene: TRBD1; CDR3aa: CASGLGGGETQYF; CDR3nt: TGTGCTAGTGGTTTGGGAGGGGGCGAGACCCAGTACTTC
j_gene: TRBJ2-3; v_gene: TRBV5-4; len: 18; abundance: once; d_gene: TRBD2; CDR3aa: CASSLQNRLAAFTDTQYF; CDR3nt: TGTGCCAGCAGCCTCCAGAACCGACTAGCGGCCTTCACAGATACGCAGTATTTT
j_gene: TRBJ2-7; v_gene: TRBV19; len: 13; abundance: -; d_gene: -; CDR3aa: CASSLQGANEQYF; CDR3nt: TGTGCCAGTAGTTTACAGGGAGCCAACGAGCAGTACTTC
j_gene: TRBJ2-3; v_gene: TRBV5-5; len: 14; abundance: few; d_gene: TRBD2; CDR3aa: CASSLGRETDTQYF; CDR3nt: TGTGCCAGCAGCTTGGGGCGGGAGACAGATACGCAGTATTTT
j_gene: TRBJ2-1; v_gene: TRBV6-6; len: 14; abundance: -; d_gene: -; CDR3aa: CASSYSDTYNEQFF; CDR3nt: TGTGCCAGCAGTTACTCGGACACATACAATGAGCAGTTCTTC
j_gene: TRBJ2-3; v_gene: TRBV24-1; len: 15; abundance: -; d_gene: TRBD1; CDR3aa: CATSDTGQGIDTQYF; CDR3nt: TGTGCCACCAGTGACACCGGACAGGGGATAGATACGCAGTATTTT
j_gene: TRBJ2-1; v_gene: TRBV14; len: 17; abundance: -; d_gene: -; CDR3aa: CASSAPGHTYPTTEQFF; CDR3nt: TGTGCCAGCAGCGCGCCGGGACATACTTACCCTACAACTGAGCAGTTCTTC
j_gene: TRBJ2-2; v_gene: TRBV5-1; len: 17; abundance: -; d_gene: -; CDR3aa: CASSKPGHAPSTGELFF; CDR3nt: TGCGCCAGCAGCAAACCTGGACACGCTCCTAGCACCGGGGAGCTGTTTTTT
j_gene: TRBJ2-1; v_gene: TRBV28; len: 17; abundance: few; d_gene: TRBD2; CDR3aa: CASSLGAGGRKSNEQFF; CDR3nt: TGTGCCAGCAGCCTAGGGGCCGGCGGGAGAAAGAGCAATGAGCAGTTCTTC
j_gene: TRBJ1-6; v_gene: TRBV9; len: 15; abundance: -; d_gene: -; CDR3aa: CASSSSGHYNSPLHF; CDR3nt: TGTGCCAGCAGCTCTTCAGGACACTATAATTCACCCCTCCACTTT
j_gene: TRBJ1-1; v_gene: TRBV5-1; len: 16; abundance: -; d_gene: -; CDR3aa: CASSPQIGQRNTEAFF; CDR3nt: TGCGCCAGCAGCCCACAAATCGGACAAAGGAACACTGAAGCTTTCTTT
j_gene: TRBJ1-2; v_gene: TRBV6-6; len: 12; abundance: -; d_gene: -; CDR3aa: CAGATANYGYTF; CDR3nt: TGTGCCGGAGCGACAGCTAACTATGGCTACACCTTC
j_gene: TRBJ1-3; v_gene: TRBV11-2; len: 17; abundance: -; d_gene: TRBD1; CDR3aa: CASSLDRGQSGGNTIYF; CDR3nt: TGTGCCAGCAGCTTGGACAGGGGGCAGTCGGGTGGAAACACCATATATTTT
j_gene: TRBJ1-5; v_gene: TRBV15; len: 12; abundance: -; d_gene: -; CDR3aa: CATSASGQPQHF; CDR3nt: TGTGCCACTTCGGCCTCGGGGCAGCCCCAGCATTTT
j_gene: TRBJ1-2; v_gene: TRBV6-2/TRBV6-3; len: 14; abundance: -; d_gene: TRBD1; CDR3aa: CASSSGQGLEGYTF; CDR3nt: TGTGCCAGCAGTTCGGGACAGGGTTTGGAGGGCTACACCTTC
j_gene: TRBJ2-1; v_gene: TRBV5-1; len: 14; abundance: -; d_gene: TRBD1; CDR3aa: CASSPDRGVWEQFF; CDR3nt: TGCGCCAGCAGCCCGGACAGGGGCGTTTGGGAGCAGTTCTTC
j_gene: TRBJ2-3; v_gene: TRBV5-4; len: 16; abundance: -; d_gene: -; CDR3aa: CASSLPRGADRDTQYF; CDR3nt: TGTGCCAGCAGCTTGCCCCGGGGGGCTGATAGAGATACGCAGTATTTT
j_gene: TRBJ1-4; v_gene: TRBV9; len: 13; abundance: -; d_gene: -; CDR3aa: CASSVDREGKLFF; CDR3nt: TGTGCCAGCAGCGTAGACAGGGAAGGAAAACTGTTTTTT
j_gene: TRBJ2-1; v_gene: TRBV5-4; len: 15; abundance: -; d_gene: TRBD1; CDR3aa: CASSPWTGAGNEQFF; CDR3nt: TGTGCCAGCAGCCCGTGGACAGGGGCGGGCAATGAGCAGTTCTTC
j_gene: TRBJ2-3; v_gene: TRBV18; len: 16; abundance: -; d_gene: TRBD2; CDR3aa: CASSQDLAGYTDTQYF; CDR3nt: TGTGCCAGCTCACAAGACCTAGCGGGGTACACAGATACGCAGTATTTT
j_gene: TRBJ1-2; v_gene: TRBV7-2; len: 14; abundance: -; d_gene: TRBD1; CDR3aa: CASSPGTGERGYTF; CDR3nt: TGTGCCAGCAGCCCTGGGACAGGGGAACGTGGCTACACCTTC
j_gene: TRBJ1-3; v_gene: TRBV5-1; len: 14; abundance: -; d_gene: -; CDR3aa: CASSPGTPGNTIYF; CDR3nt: TGCGCCAGCAGTCCCGGGACACCCGGAAACACCATATATTTT
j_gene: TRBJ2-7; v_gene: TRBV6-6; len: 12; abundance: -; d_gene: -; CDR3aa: CASSILDYEQYF; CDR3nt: TGTGCCAGCAGCATACTAGACTACGAGCAGTACTTC
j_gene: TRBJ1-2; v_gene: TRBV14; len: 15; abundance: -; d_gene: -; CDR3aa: CASSQGYRVSYGYTF; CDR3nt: TGTGCCAGCAGCCAAGGTTACCGGGTCTCCTATGGCTACACCTTC
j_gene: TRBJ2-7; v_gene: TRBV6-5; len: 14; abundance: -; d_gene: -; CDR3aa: CASSYSTGSYAQYF; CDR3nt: TGTGCCAGCAGTTACTCGACAGGATCTTACGCGCAGTACTTC
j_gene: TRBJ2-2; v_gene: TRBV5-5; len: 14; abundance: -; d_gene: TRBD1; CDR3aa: CASSRTGNTGELFF; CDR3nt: TGTGCCAGCAGCCGGACAGGGAACACCGGGGAGCTGTTTTTT
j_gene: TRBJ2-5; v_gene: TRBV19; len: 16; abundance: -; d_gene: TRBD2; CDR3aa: CASSRLAGVNGETQYF; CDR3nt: TGTGCCAGTAGTAGACTAGCGGGAGTAAATGGGGAGACCCAGTACTTC
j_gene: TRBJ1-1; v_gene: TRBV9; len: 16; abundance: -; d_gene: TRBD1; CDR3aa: CASSRGGQGVETEAFF; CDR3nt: TGTGCCAGCAGCCGAGGGGGACAGGGGGTTGAAACTGAAGCTTTCTTT
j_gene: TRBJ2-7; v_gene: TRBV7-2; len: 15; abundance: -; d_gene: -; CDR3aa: CASSPGQRSSYEQYF; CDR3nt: TGTGCCAGCAGCCCTGGACAGCGTAGCTCCTACGAGCAGTACTTC
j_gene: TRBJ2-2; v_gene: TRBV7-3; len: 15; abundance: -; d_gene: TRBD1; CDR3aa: CASSKTGTDTGELFF; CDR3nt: TGTGCCAGCAGCAAAACCGGGACAGACACCGGGGAGCTGTTTTTT
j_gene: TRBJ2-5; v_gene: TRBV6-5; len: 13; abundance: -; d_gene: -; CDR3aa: CASESGILETQYF; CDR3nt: TGTGCCAGCGAATCCGGGATCCTAGAGACCCAGTACTTC
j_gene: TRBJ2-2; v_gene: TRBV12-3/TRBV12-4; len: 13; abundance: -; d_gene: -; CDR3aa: CATSPVVTGELFF; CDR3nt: TGTGCCACGAGTCCCGTGGTTACCGGGGAGCTGTTTTTT
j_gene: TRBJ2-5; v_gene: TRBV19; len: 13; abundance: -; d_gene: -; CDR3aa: CASSSRDIETQYF; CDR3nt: TGTGCCAGTAGTTCCCGGGACATAGAGACCCAGTACTTC
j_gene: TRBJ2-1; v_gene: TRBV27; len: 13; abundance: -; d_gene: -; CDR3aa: CASSLGVNNEQFF; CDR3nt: TGTGCCAGCAGTTTAGGAGTTAACAATGAGCAGTTCTTC
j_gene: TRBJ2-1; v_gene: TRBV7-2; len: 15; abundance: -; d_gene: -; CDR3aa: CASSLVAGTPNEQFF; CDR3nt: TGTGCCAGCAGCTTAGTGGCAGGGACACCCAATGAGCAGTTCTTC
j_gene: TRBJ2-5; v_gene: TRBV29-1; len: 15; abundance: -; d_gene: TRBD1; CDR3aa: CSVPTGTGVQETQYF; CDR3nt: TGCAGCGTCCCAACCGGGACAGGGGTCCAAGAGACCCAGTACTTC
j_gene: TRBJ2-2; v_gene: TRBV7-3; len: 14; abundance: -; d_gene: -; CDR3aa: CASSPLGRTGELFF; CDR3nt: TGTGCCAGCAGCCCCCTGGGGCGAACGGGGGAGCTGTTTTTT
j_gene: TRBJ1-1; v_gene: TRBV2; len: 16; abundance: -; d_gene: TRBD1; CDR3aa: CASSPGTAIMNTEAFF; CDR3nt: TGTGCCAGCAGTCCAGGGACAGCTATCATGAACACTGAAGCTTTCTTT
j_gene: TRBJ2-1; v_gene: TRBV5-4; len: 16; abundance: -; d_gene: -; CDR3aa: CASSLANTGSPNEQFF; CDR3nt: TGTGCCAGCAGCTTGGCCAATACAGGTAGCCCCAATGAGCAGTTCTTC
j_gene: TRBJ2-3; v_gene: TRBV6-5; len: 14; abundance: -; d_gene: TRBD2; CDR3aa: CASQASGEGDTQYF; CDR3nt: TGTGCCAGCCAGGCTAGCGGGGAAGGGGATACGCAGTATTTT
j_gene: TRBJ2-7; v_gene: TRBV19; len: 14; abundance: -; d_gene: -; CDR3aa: CASSRDGQFYEQYF; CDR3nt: TGTGCCAGTAGTAGAGATGGACAGTTCTACGAGCAGTACTTC
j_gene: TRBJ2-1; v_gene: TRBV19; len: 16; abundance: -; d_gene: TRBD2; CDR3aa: CASSMYAGERDNEQFF; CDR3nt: TGTGCCAGTAGTATGTATGCGGGAGAGCGAGACAATGAGCAGTTCTTC
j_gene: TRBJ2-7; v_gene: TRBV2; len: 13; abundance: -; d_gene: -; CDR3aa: CASSEGGLTEQYF; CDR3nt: TGTGCCAGCAGTGAAGGGGGACTTACGGAGCAGTACTTC
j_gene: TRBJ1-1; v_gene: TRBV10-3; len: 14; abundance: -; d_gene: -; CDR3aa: CAISESGFLAEAFF; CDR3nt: TGTGCCATCAGTGAATCCGGGTTTCTCGCTGAAGCTTTCTTT
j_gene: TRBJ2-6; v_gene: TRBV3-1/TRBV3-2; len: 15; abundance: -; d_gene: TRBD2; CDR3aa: CASSLAGSGANVLTF; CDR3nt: TGTGCCAGCAGCCTAGCGGGGTCTGGGGCCAACGTCCTGACTTTC
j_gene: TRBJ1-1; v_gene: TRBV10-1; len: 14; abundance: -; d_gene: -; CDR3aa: CASRSGGGHTEAFF; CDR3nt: TGCGCCAGCCGCTCGGGCGGGGGGCACACTGAAGCTTTCTTT
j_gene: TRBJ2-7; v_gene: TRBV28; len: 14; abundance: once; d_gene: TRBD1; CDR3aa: CASSPQGATYEQYF; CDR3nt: TGTGCCAGCAGTCCACAGGGGGCAACCTACGAGCAGTACTTC